This TCR beta chain was sequenced in a study of vaccination effects on CD4 cells after COVID-19. Study-wide background: Wells of around 2.2 million PBMC each were grown with 10 IU/ml IL-2 and around 10 ug/ml peptides. The study's findings and limits: The study found that only 1 of 255 vaccine-induced clones from healthy vaccinees cross-reacted with common cold coronaviruses. After vaccination, at late timepoints, clones induced by infection and by vaccine contracted markedly.

About this clone itself: Its antigen is as yet unknown.

After less than 11 days in culture, the CD4+ T cells were isolated. Every participant took two doses of the BNT162b2 or mRNA-1273 vaccine. Prior SARS-CoV-2 infection was absent in the vaccine recipients, as shown by negative nucleocapsid antibodies. Profiled with immunoSEQ multiplex PCR; TCRdb holds only in-frame clones, not every one. The table includes 45,000 or so clones, roughly 72% detected once. CDR3 size: 13 residues. Germline CDR1 and CDR2: SGHTA and FQGNSA. The ends were cut back, 4 bases at V and 8 bases at J, with 14 bases in the middle. The sequences come from CD4+ T cells from PBMCs cultured without peptide, collected after COVID-19 vaccination. The sequence derives from a human donor who received a COVID-19 vaccine. The chain uses TRBV7-2 and TRBJ1-2; D may be TRBD1 (6 bases). The CDR3 loop is CASSSNYRVGYTF. CDR3 DNA: TGTGCCAGCAGCTCGAACTACAGGGTCGGCTACACCTTC.